This passage covers 27 T cell receptor beta chains from one sample sequenced in a study of blood T cell repertoires in COVID-19. Clones were sequenced by immunoSEQ multiplex PCR, and TCRdb holds only the in-frame ones, with some missing. The repertoire holds about 100,000 clones, more than 65% seen once, with roughly 12% in the top ten. The sample comprised peripheral blood. These receptor sequences come from a woman between 65 and 79 years old with acute or convalescent COVID-19.

The chain is built from TRBV5-5 and TRBJ1-1, with 8 bases fitting TRBD1. V gave up 5 bases and J gave up 3 bases; unmatched junction bases: 15. The length of the CDR3 is 17 residues. Germline-derived CDR1 and CDR2 are SGHKS and YYEKEE (reference sequence). DNA of the CDR3: TGTGCCAGCAGACCGGCGGGCAGGGGGCTCGGGGACACTGAAGCTTTCTTT. Translation gives CASRPAGRGLGDTEAFF.

The chain combines TRBV2 with TRBJ1-4; 10 positions agree with TRBD1. Trimming at V came to 6 bases and at J to 8 bases, leaving 12 bases not matched to a gene. This CDR3 has 16 amino acids. CDR1 and CDR2 from the germline V gene are SNHLY and FYNNEI. CDR3 protein: CASRLPGQGSREKLFF. The CDR3, as DNA: TGTGCCAGCAGACTCCCGGGACAGGGGAGTAGGGAAAAACTGTTTTTT.

This sequence joins TRBV3-1 (or the pseudogene TRBV3-2) and TRBJ2-1, with D hard to call. The V gene's germline CDR1 is LGHDT and CDR2 YNNKEL (reference sequence). The V end lost 4 bases, the J end lost 0 bases, and 7 bases lay between the germline ends. The CDR3 covers 14 residues. This CDR3 is CASSRQSSYNEQFF. CDR3 bases: TGTGCCAGCAGCCGACAAAGCTCCTACAATGAGCAGTTCTTC.

A few counts support this clone. This chain connects TRBV2 to TRBJ1-5, with D tentatively TRBD1 (5 bases). CDR3 size: 15 residues. V lost 6 bases and J 3 bases, leaving 15 bases between the germline ends. Germline V CDR1 and CDR2: SNHLY, FYNNEI. CDR3 DNA: TGTGCCAGCAGGCTCAGGGTGGGCGACAATCAGCCCCAGCATTTT. Translating gives CASRLRVGDNQPQHF.

This sequence joins TRBV27 and TRBJ1-4; maybe TRBD1 (5 bases). V lost 4 bases, J lost 4 bases, and 16 bases lay in between. The germline V gene has CDR1 MNHEY and CDR2 SMNVEV (reference sequence). The length of the CDR3 is 16 residues. CDR3 region: CASSSTTGLLNEKLFF. The CDR3 nucleotides read TGTGCCAGCAGTTCAACTACAGGTCTTCTTAATGAAAAACTGTTTTTT.

This chain connects TRBV28 to TRBJ1-2; possible D gene TRBD1, 6 bases. The CDR3 totals 13 residues. Per the germline V gene, CDR1 is MDHEN and CDR2 is SYDVKM. The V end was cut by 5 bases, the J end by 4 bases, with 11 bases between. The CDR3 protein is CASSKGGIYGYTF. The CDR3 region has the DNA TGTGCCAGCAGTAAGGGGGGGATCTATGGCTACACCTTC.

The V call is TRBV3-1 (or the pseudogene TRBV3-2), the J call TRBJ1-2; D unclear. Trimming shortened V by 4 bases and J by 8 bases, and 17 bases separated the two germline ends. This CDR3 spans 14 amino acids. CDR1 and CDR2 from the germline V gene are LGHDT and YNNKEL (reference sequence). The CDR3 loop is CASSLSIESFGYTF. For the CDR3, the DNA is TGTGCCAGCAGCCTCTCAATCGAGTCGTTCGGCTACACCTTC.

The chain joins TRBV7-2 to TRBJ2-2; D call uncertain. With 5 bases removed from V and 3 bases from J, the gap between germline ends came to 7 bases. Germline CDR1 is SGHTA and CDR2 is FQGNSA. There are 13 residues in the CDR3. Written as DNA, the CDR3 is TGTGCCAGCAGCACACCACACACCGGGGAGCTGTTTTTT. Translation: CASSTPHTGELFF. The full variable domain, rest sourced from reference TRBV7-2 and TRBJ2-2, is GAGVSQSPSNKVTEKGKDVELRCDPISGHTALYWYRQSLGQGLEFLIYFQGNSAPDKSGLPSDRFSAERTGGSVSTLTIQRTQQEDSAVYLCASSTPHTGELFFGEGSRLTVL.

DNA of the CDR3: TGTGCCAGCAGCTCCCTAAGGGGATCCGTGGGCACTGAAGCTTTCTTT. It yields the protein CASSSLRGSVGTEAFF. This chain uses TRBV5-8 with TRBJ1-1; weak D call: TRBD1 (5 bases). CDR1 SGHTS and CDR2 YDEGEE come from the germline V gene. The CDR3 spans 16 residues. Trimming shortened V by 3 bases and J by 4 bases, and 19 bases separated the two germline ends.

This chain connects TRBV5-1 to TRBJ2-2, with TRBD2 matching 8 bases. Germline V lookup: CDR1 SGHRS, CDR2 YFSETQ. With 3 bases clipped from V and 2 bases from J, the junction kept 6 bases outside the gene matches. CDR3 length equals 16 residues. For the CDR3, the DNA is TGCGCCAGCAGCTACCTGCGGGGGGCAAACACCGGGGAGCTGTTTTTT. Its protein product is CASSYLRGANTGELFF. Full variable domain (rest looked up from reference TRBV5-1 and TRBJ2-2): KAGVTQTPRYLIKTRGQQVTLSCSPISGHRSVSWYQQTPGQGLQFLFEYFSETQRNKGNFPGRFSGRQFSNSRSEMNVSTLELGDSALYLCASSYLRGANTGELFFGEGSRLTVL.

This clone is medium-sized within its sample. CDR3 in amino acids: CASSLSRDPYEQYV. The CDR3 DNA reads as TGTGCCAGCAGCTTGTCCCGCGATCCCTACGAGCAGTACGTC. The genes are TRBV7-2 and TRBJ2-7; D remains unclear. The CDR3 has 14 residues. Germline values: CDR1 SGHTA, CDR2 FQGNSA. Trimming stripped 3 bases from V and 2 bases from J, with 11 bases between.

This clone was recorded a few times. The CDR3 region has the DNA TGTGCCAGCAGCTTTCAATCCGGACAGGGGGCCAACACCGGGGAGCTGTTTTTT. Translating it yields CASSFQSGQGANTGELFF. The gene calls are TRBV7-2 and TRBJ2-2; 11 bases agree with TRBD1. V was pared by 3 bases and J by 2 bases, with 8 bases of the junction left unmatched. This CDR3 is 18 amino acids long. Germline V lookup: CDR1 SGHTA, CDR2 FQGNSA.

The chain is built from TRBV9 and TRBJ2-3; 8 bases agree with TRBD2. This CDR3 spans 16 amino acids. Germline loops: CDR1 SGDLS, CDR2 YYNGEE. After removal of 0 bases from V and 6 bases from J, the junction contained 9 bases not matched to a gene. CDR3 DNA sequence: TGTGCCAGCAGCGTAGCGGGCGGGGGGCCTGAGGATACGCAGTATTTT. Protein product: CASSVAGGGPEDTQYF.

The chain uses TRBV5-1 and TRBJ1-6; tentatively, D is TRBD1 (6 bases). V lost 4 bases, J lost 8 bases, and 19 bases lay in between. The CDR3 contains 16 residues. CDR1 and CDR2 from the germline V gene are SGHRS and YFSETQ. CDR3 region: CASSRTVGRGDSPLHF. The CDR3 DNA sequence: TGCGCCAGCAGCCGGACGGTCGGCAGGGGAGATTCACCCCTCCACTTT.

The chain has TRBV9 and TRBJ1-4; 9 nucleotides align to TRBD1. The CDR3 extends over 16 amino acids. J gave up 8 bases and V 2 bases, and 10 bases lay outside the gene matches. Germline V gene lookup returns CDR1 SGDLS and CDR2 YYNGEE. The chain's CDR3 is CASSVYSGTGREKLFF. In DNA form, the CDR3 reads TGTGCCAGCAGCGTCTACTCCGGGACAGGGCGCGAAAAACTGTTTTTT. Based on the CDR3 plus reference TRBV9 and TRBJ1-4, the full variable domain is DSGVTQTPKHLITATGQRVTLRCSPRSGDLSVYWYQQSLDQGLQFLIQYYNGEERAKGNILERFSAQQFPDLHSELNLSSLELGDSALYFCASSVYSGTGREKLFFGSGTQLSVL.

The chain couples TRBV2 to TRBJ1-1; no reliable D call. The CDR3 is made up of 15 amino acids. Trimming cost V 7 bases and J 1 base, with 16 bases left between them. The V gene's germline CDR1 is SNHLY and CDR2 FYNNEI. Here the CDR3 reads CASNDPRVRNTEAFF. DNA for the CDR3: TGTGCCAGCAACGATCCCCGGGTCCGGAACACTGAAGCTTTCTTT. The whole variable domain, filled in from reference TRBV2 and TRBJ1-1, reads EPEVTQTPSHQVTQMGQEVILRCVPISNHLYFYWYRQILGQKVEFLVSFYNNEISEKSEIFDDQFSVERPDGSNFTLKIRSTKLEDSAMYFCASNDPRVRNTEAFFGQGTRLTVV.

The V gene is TRBV19, the J gene TRBJ2-3; tentative D call: TRBD2 (6 bases). The germline V gene encodes CDR1 LNHDA and CDR2 SQIVND (reference sequence). The CDR3 runs 16 residues. V lost 6 bases and J lost 2, with 18 bases in between. CDR3 sequence reads: CASSSPGLATTDTQYF. The CDR3 DNA reads as TGTGCCAGTAGCTCCCCGGGGCTAGCGACCACAGATACGCAGTATTTT.

The chain couples TRBV29-1 to TRBJ1-2; D is uncertain. Germline V lookup: CDR1 SQVTM, CDR2 ANQGSEA. This CDR3 is 9 amino acids long. The V end lost 4 bases, the J end lost 8 bases, and 5 bases lay between the germline ends. CDR3 region: CSVVAGYTF. CDR3 bases: TGCAGCGTTGTGGCCGGCTACACCTTC.

This clone was found once. The chain employs TRBV30 and TRBJ1-1; D ambiguous. Trimming left V 5 bases short and J 1 base short, with 5 bases between. Germline CDR1 GTSNPN, CDR2 SVGIG (reference sequence). This CDR3 has 11 amino acids. The CDR3 sequence is CAWRRNTEAFF. DNA of the CDR3: TGTGCCTGGCGGAGGAACACTGAAGCTTTCTTT.

The chain recombines TRBV11-2 with TRBJ1-5; D unclear. CDR1 and CDR2 (germline): SGHAT, FQNNGV. Between the trimmed V and J ends, which lost 5 bases and 3 bases, there was a span of 14 bases. The CDR3 extends over 15 amino acids. CDR3 bases: TGTGCCAGCAGCCCCGACTTCGACCCCAATCAGCCCCAGCATTTT. It is translated as CASSPDFDPNQPQHF.

This rearrangement joins TRBV9 to TRBJ2-5, with TRBD1 identical over 7 bases. J gave up 2 bases and V 4 bases, and 8 bases lay outside the gene matches. This CDR3 has 15 residues. In germline, CDR1 is SGDLS, CDR2 YYNGEE. The CDR3 coding sequence is TGTGCCAGCAGCAAGGGGGCGCTACAGCAAGAGACCCAGTACTTC. Its protein product is CASSKGALQQETQYF. Looking up the rest from reference TRBV9 and TRBJ2-5 gives the full variable domain: DSGVTQTPKHLITATGQRVTLRCSPRSGDLSVYWYQQSLDQGLQFLIQYYNGEERAKGNILERFSAQQFPDLHSELNLSSLELGDSALYFCASSKGALQQETQYFGPGTRLLVL.

The chain has TRBV6-5 and TRBJ2-3, with D uncertain. V dropped 0 bases and J dropped 4 bases, with 11 bases sitting between them. CDR3 size: 15 residues. Looked up from germline, CDR1 is MNHEY and CDR2 is SVGAGI. The CDR3 DNA is TGTGCCAGCAGTTACTCGCCGGCTAGAGCAGATACGCAGTATTTT. It specifies CASSYSPARADTQYF.

V gene TRBV6-4 combines with J gene TRBJ1-2; D is possibly TRBD1 (6 bases). V lost 6 bases and J lost 4, with 15 bases in between. CDR1 is MRHNA, CDR2 SNTAGT, per germline. The CDR3 length is 14 residues. This CDR3 is CASRPGGGAYGYTF. As DNA, the CDR3 is TGTGCCAGCAGGCCAGGTGGGGGCGCCTATGGCTACACCTTC.

The chain employs TRBV27 and TRBJ2-7, with D possibly TRBD2 on 6 matching bases. Germline assignment: CDR1 MNHEY and CDR2 SMNVEV (reference sequence). V lost 3 bases and J 3 bases, leaving 12 bases between the germline ends. The CDR3 is 14 amino acids. The CDR3 coding sequence is TGTGCCAGCAGTTTTACTCGGGACTTCTACGAGCAGTACTTC. Translating it yields CASSFTRDFYEQYF.

This sequence joins TRBV7-3 and TRBJ2-3, with D perhaps matching TRBD2 (7 bases). Trimming removed 8 bases from V and 2 bases from J, with 17 bases in between. The CDR3 runs to 15 residues. Germline V gene data show CDR1 as SGHTA and CDR2 as FQGTGA. The CDR3 sequence is CASSTRGGDTDTQYF. The CDR3 DNA reads as TGTGCCAGCTCCACAAGGGGGGGCGACACAGATACGCAGTATTTT.

The chain couples TRBV19 to TRBJ1-2; 11 nucleotides match TRBD1. The germline V gene has CDR1 LNHDA and CDR2 SQIVND (reference sequence). The J segment lost 9 bases and the V segment lost 7 bases, leaving 10 bases of the junction unmatched. CDR3 length: 14 residues. CDR3 amino acids: CASNLPGQGESYTF. In DNA form, the CDR3 reads TGTGCCAGTAACCTGCCGGGACAGGGGGAAAGCTACACCTTC.

The CDR3 coding sequence is TGTGCCAGCAGTAGGGTAACTAGCGGGGCCGACGAGCAGTACTTC. The encoded protein is CASSRVTSGADEQYF. V gene TRBV27 combines with J gene TRBJ2-7, with 10 bases matching TRBD2. With 5 bases clipped from V and 5 bases from J, the junction kept 9 bases outside the gene matches. This CDR3 spans 15 amino acids. The germline V gene encodes CDR1 MNHEY and CDR2 SMNVEV (reference sequence).